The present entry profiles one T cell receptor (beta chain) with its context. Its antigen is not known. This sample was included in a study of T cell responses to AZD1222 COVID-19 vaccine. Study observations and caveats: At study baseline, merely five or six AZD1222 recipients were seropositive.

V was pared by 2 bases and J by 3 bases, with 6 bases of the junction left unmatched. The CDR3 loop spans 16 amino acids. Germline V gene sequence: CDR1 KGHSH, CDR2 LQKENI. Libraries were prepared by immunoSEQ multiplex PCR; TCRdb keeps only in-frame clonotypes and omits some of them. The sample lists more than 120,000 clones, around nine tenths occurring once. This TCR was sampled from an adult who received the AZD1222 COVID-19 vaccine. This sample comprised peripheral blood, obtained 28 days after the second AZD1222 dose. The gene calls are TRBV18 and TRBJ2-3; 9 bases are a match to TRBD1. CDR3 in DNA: TGTGCCAGCTCACCAGTCTCAGGACAGGGGACAGATACGCAGTATTTT. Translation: CASSPVSGQGTDTQYF.